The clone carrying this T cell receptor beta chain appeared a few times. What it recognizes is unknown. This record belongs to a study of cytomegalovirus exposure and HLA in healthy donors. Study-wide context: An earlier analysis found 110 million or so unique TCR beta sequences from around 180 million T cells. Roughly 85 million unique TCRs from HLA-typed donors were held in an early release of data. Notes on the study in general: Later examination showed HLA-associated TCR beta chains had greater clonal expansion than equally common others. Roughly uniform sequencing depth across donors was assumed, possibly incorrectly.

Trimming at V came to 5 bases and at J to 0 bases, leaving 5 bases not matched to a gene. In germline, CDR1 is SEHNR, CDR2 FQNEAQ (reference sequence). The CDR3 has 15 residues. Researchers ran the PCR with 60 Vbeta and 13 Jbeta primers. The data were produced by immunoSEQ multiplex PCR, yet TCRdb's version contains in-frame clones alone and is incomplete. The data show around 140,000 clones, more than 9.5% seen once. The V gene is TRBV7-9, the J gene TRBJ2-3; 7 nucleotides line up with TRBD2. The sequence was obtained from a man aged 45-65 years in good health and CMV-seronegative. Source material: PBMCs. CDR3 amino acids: CASSQGGASTDTQYF. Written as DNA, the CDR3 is TGTGCCAGCAGCCAGGGAGGGGCGAGCACAGATACGCAGTATTTT. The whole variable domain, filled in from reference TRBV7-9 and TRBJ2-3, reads DTGVSQNPRHKITKRGQNVTFRCDPISEHNRLYWYRQTLGQGPEFLTYFQNEAQLEKSRLLSDRFSAERPKGSFSTLEIQRTEQGDSAMYLCASSQGGASTDTQYFGPGTRLTVL.